Described below is a single TCR beta chain sequence and its context. Its antigen remains undetermined. No base quality values were provided; no much bigger clone lies one nucleotide off. CDR1 ENHRY and CDR2 SYGVKD are derived from the germline V gene. The cysteine opens and the phenylalanine closes a CDR3 of 14 amino acids. The read is trimmed to its CDR3 DNA, 42 bases read in frame from base 1. V drops 4 bases and J drops 3 bases, leaving 13 bases in between. TCRbeta CDR3 regions were amplified from genomic DNA by means of the immunoSEQ Assay, a bias-controlled multiplex PCR. The original methods were these. The number of nucleated cells in each sample was estimated from the amplification of reference gene primers within the assay. Sequence reads were collapsed and filtered to measure the absolute abundance of every unique TCRbeta CDR3 rearrangement. Productive Simpson clonality was computed per sample as the square root of Simpson's diversity index over productive rearrangements. This is the immuneACCESS table as TCRdb keeps it, with only in-frame sequences that have V and J called. A part of the clones is gone; compared with another copy, unresolved V genes explain less than half, and the rest is unexplained. V and J calls and clone size come straight from that table; D and trimming were deduced from the DNA. The sample yields around 60,000 clones; more than 70% were counted once. Approximately 20% of the sample belongs to the ten largest clones.

The data were taken from a study of blood T cell repertoires in COVID-19 (dated by TCRdb to about 2020). General notes on the study: Samples from collaborators originated in the United States, Italy and Spain and spanned both the acute and convalescent phases of COVID-19. A freely available public database, intended as a resource for researchers studying the immune response to SARS-CoV-2, is where the repertoires were released. The dataset comprised deeply sampled blood TCRbeta repertoires from subjects exposed to, actively infected with, or recovered from COVID-19. The samples were drawn from two sources: the first 160 participants of the ongoing ImmuneRACE study, and 1,254 subjects contributed by 6 global collaborators. The prospective study material was composed of cDNA or gDNA derived from T cells, B-cell-depleted T cells, or PBMCs. Where HLA class I and class II types were available, the types were taken from metadata supplied by the sample provider, not from assay-based typing. The sample metadata nearly always contained a de-identified subject ID, COVID-19 status, age in years and sex.

In Seattle, one collaborating source enrolled patients while the infection was active and tracked those patients longitudinally over the course of disease. The collaborating institutions used their own protocols to collect whole blood in K2EDTA tubes. For TCRbeta analysis, collaborators shipped samples as frozen whole blood, isolated PBMCs, or DNA extracted from either of those sample types. Paper-wide results and their limitations: The quantity of clinical and demographic metadata differed by source and by participant and was supplied without curation.

This receptor was taken from a man aged 25-45 years with COVID-19, enrolled during active disease. The chain joins TRBV10-3 to TRBJ2-7; the best D guess is TRBD1, with 5 bases matching. The material sequenced was peripheral blood. The CDR3 protein: CAISAKGPFYEQYF. The DNA sequence is as follows: TGTGCCATCAGTGCTAAGGGGCCCTTCTACGAGCAGTACTTC.